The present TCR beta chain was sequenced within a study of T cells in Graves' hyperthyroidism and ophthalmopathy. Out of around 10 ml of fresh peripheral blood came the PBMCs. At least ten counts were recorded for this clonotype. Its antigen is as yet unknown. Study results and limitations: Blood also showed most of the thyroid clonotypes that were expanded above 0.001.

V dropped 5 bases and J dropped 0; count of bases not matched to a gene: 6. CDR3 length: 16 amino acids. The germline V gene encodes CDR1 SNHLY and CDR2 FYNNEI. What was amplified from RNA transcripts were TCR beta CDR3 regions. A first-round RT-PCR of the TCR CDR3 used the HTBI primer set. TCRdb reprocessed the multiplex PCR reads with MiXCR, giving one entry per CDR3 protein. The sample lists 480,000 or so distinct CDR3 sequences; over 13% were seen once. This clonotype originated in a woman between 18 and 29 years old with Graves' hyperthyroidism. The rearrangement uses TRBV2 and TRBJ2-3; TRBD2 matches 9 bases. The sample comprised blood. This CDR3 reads CASSPREGASTDTQYF. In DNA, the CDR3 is TGTGCCAGCAGTCCGCGGGAGGGTGCTAGCACAGATACGCAGTATTTT. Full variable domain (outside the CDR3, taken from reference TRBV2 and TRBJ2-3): EPEVTQTPSHQVTQMGQEVILRCVPISNHLYFYWYRQILGQKVEFLVSFYNNEISEKSEIFDDQFSVERPDGSNFTLKIRSTKLEDSAMYFCASSPREGASTDTQYFGPGTRLTVL.